This TCR beta chain was documented in a study of post-analysis software for immune sequencing data. The study's findings and limits: Five TRBV segments were more frequent in patients than controls; TRBV5-6, TRBV5-1 and TRBV20-1 belonged to this group.

From germline, CDR1 is MNHNY and CDR2 SVGAGI (reference sequence). This CDR3 comprises 13 residues. The V end lost 8 bases, the J end lost 5 bases, and 16 bases lay between the germline ends. In regard to this clonotype: No antigen is known for it.

Each TCR beta cDNA library carried unique molecular identifiers. TCRdb reanalysed the PCR reads using MiXCR and keeps one entry per CDR3 protein. The sample consists of hundreds of thousands of distinct CDR3 sequences, roughly two fifths of them appearing once. V is TRBV6-6 and J is TRBJ2-7; D gene unclear. Specimen: blood. This TCR derives from a girl aged 10-17 years with multiple sclerosis. In nucleotides, the CDR3 is TGTGCCAGCTTCGGCCCCCGGTCCCACGAGCAGTACTTC. It codes for CASFGPRSHEQYF.